One and the same sample provided the 8 T cell receptor beta chains below, sequenced in a study of vaccination and CD4 T cells after COVID-19 (dated by TCRdb to between 2021 and 2023). Sample treatment or condition, as interpreted from the label and publication: roughly 10-day PBMC culture with coronavirus spike peptide pools or control peptides (ViraFEST assay). Library preparation employed PCR. The instrument given in TCRdb is Illumina iSeq 100. DNA from cultured CD4+ T cells underwent TCR sequencing with the Oncomine TCR Beta short-read assay at the Johns Hopkins FTIC core. TCRdb's own reprocessing of the public reads used fastp at Q25 and MiXCR and kept productive beta chains. All rows with the same CDR3 protein become a single entry with the most common DNA and genes. In all, the sample holds roughly 12,000 distinct CDR3 sequences, and about three quarters of those were seen once. The ten biggest clones cover roughly a quarter of the sample.

The antigens for these receptors are not known. The specimen was CD4+ T cells from blood, cultured in vitro. Receptor source: a human donor who had recovered from COVID-19.

This clonotype appeared once. The CDR3, as DNA: TGCGCCAGCAGCCCCGAGGTCACAGATACGCAGTATTTT. This gives the protein CASSPEVTDTQYF. The chain combines TRBV5-1 with TRBJ2-3; D is unresolved. V was cut by 4 bases and J by 2 bases, with 8 bases left in between. Germline assignment: CDR1 SGHRS and CDR2 YFSETQ. The CDR3 sequence is 13 residues long.

The chain combines TRBV30 with TRBJ1-5; D might be TRBD1 (5 bases). Germline lookup yields CDR1 GTSNPN and CDR2 SVGIG (reference sequence). Trimming pared 3 bases from V and 4 bases from J, leaving 22 bases between. CDR3 length: 17 residues. CDR3: CAWSPTQKGPGNQPQHF. For the CDR3, the DNA is TGTGCCTGGAGCCCAACTCAGAAGGGGCCTGGGAATCAGCCCCAGCATTTT.

The rearrangement uses TRBV20-1 and TRBJ2-5; 13 bases are shared with TRBD2. CDR1 and CDR2 from the germline V gene are DFQATT and SNEGSKA (reference sequence). V was clipped by 6 bases and J by 4 bases; unmatched bases: 5. The CDR3 contains 14 residues. In DNA, the CDR3 is TGCAGTGCGCGAGGGACTAGCGGGATAGAGACCCAGTACTTC. This encodes CSARGTSGIETQYF.

J is TRBJ1-2 and V is TRBV6-1; TRBD1 is a possible D gene (5 bases). This CDR3 is 15 amino acids long. The V gene's germline CDR1 is MNHNS and CDR2 SASEGT. The germline V and J ends were trimmed by 3 bases and 10 bases, with 21 bases remaining between them. CDR3 DNA: TGTGCCAGCAGTGAGATACCGGGACCGCCGTCGGACTACACCTTC. Translation: CASSEIPGPPSDYTF.

This clonotype was detected only once. The chain carries TRBV20-1 and TRBJ2-5; D ambiguous. Trimming stripped 3 bases from V and 2 bases from J, with 1 base between. The CDR3 totals 10 residues. The germline V gene encodes CDR1 DFQATT and CDR2 SNEGSKA (reference sequence). The CDR3 spells CSASQETQYF. The CDR3 DNA reads as TGCAGTGCTAGTCAAGAGACCCAGTACTTC.

The chain uses TRBV28 and TRBJ1-5; TRBD1 might be the D (5 bases). V was shortened by 6 bases and J by 4 bases, with 10 bases between the two germline ends. Germline CDR1 reads MDHEN; CDR2 reads SYDVKM. CDR3 length: 13 amino acids. Written as DNA, the CDR3 is TGTGCCAGCAGGGGGACGGAGAATCAGCCCCAGCATTTT. Encoded protein: CASRGTENQPQHF.

V gene TRBV18 combines with J gene TRBJ1-6, with unresolved D. This CDR3 has 14 amino acids. V lost 1 base to trimming and J lost 10 bases, with 11 bases between them. CDR1 and CDR2 (germline): KGHSH, LQKENI. The CDR3 DNA sequence: TGTGCCAGCTCACCACAGGGTGTAGGATCACCCCTCCACTTT. Translating gives CASSPQGVGSPLHF.

The rearrangement uses TRBV2 and TRBJ1-2; 9 bases are a match to TRBD1. In germline, CDR1 is SNHLY, CDR2 FYNNEI. The length of the CDR3 is 15 residues. V was pared by 6 bases and J by 2 bases, with 7 bases of the junction left unmatched. CDR3 DNA: TGTGCCAGCAGGAGGACAGGGGCCCGAAACTATGGCTACACCTTC. Its translation: CASRRTGARNYGYTF.